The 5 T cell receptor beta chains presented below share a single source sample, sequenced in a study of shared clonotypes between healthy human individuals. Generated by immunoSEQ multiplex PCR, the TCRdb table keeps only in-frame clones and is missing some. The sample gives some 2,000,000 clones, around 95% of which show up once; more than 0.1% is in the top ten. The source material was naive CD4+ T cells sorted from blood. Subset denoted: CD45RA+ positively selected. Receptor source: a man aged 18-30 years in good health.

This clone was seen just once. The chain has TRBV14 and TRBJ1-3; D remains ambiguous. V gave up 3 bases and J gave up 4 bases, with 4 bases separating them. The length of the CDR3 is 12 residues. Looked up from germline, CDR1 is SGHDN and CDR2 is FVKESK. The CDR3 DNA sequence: TGTGCCAGCAGCCAGTTGGGAAACACCATATATTTT. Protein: CASSQLGNTIYF.

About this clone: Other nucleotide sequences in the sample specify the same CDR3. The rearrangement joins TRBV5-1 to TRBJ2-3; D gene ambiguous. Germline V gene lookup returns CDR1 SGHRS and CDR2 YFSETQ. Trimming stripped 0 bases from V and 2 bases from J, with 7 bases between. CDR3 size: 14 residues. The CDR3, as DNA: TGCGCCAGCAGCTTGGACCTCAACACAGATACGCAGTATTTT. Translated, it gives CASSLDLNTDTQYF.

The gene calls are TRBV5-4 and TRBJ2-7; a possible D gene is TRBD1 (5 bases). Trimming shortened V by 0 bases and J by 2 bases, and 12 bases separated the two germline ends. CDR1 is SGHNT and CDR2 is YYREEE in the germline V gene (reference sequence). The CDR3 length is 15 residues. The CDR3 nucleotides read TGTGCCAGCAGCTTGGCAGGGAATCAGGCCTACGAGCAGTACTTC. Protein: CASSLAGNQAYEQYF.

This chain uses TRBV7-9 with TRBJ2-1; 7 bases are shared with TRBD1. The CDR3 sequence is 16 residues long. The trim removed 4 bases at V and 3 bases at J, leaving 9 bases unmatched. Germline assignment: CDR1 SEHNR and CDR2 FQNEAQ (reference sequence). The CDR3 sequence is CASSSGGQAHYNEQFF. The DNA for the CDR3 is TGTGCCAGCAGCTCCGGAGGACAGGCTCACTACAATGAGCAGTTCTTC.

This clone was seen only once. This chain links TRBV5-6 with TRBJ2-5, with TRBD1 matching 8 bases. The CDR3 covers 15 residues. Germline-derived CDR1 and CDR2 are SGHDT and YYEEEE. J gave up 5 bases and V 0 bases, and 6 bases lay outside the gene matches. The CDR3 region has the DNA TGTGCCAGCAGCTTGGTGGACAGGGCATTGGAGACCCAGTACTTC. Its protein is CASSLVDRALETQYF. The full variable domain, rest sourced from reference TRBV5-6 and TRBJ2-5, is DAGVTQSPTHLIKTRGQQVTLRCSPKSGHDTVSWYQQALGQGPQFIFQYYEEEERQRGNFPDRFSGHQFPNYSSELNVNALLLGDSALYLCASSLVDRALETQYFGPGTRLLVL.